The 29 T cell receptor beta chains in this list originate from one sample, sequenced in a study of shared clonotypes between healthy human individuals. Using immunoSEQ multiplex PCR, the repertoire was profiled, and TCRdb retains in-frame clones only, with some absent. The sample contains about 690,000 clones, about 90% of which appear only once. Sequenced: memory CD8+ T cells from PBMCs. The subset was: CD45RO+ cells pooled with CCR7-negative TemRA cells. The receptors stem from a man between 18 and 35 years old in good health. Some clones in this sample may be carry-over from other donors' samples.

V is TRBV7-9 and J is TRBJ1-1; 7 nucleotides align to TRBD1. This CDR3 region has 16 residues. V shed 4 bases, J shed 3 bases, and the junction held 11 bases outside the gene matches. Looked up from germline, CDR1 is SEHNR and CDR2 is FQNEAQ (reference sequence). CDR3 in amino acids: CASSSRAGQSDTEAFF. CDR3 nucleotides: TGTGCCAGCAGCTCTCGTGCGGGACAGTCGGACACTGAAGCTTTCTTT.

CDR3 DNA sequence: TGTGCCAGCAGTTTCTTGGGACAGGGGGCGGTGGCTTACTTC. This encodes CASSFLGQGAVAYF. The chain combines TRBV28 with TRBJ2-4, with TRBD1 identical over 12 bases. In germline, CDR1 is MDHEN, CDR2 SYDVKM. Losses at the gene ends were 3 bases for V and 16 bases for J; bases not matched to a gene: 10. The CDR3 has 14 amino acids.

This clone was counted many times. The rearrangement joins TRBV5-6 to TRBJ2-7; D unresolved. The CDR3 has 14 residues. The V end lost 4 bases, the J end lost 2 bases, and 13 bases lay between the germline ends. Germline V gives CDR1 SGHDT, CDR2 YYEEEE. For the CDR3, the DNA is TGTGCCAGCAGCCCGCGGCAGCCTACCTACGAGCAGTACTTC. Its translation is CASSPRQPTYEQYF.

The genes are TRBV2 and TRBJ2-2, with D possibly TRBD2 on 5 matching bases. The CDR3 totals 15 residues. The V and J ends lost 7 bases and 5 bases respectively, with 17 bases between them. Germline V CDR1 and CDR2: SNHLY, FYNNEI. CDR3 in amino acids: CASIQRAEGTGELFF. The CDR3 DNA is TGTGCCAGCATCCAGAGGGCGGAAGGGACCGGGGAGCTGTTTTTT.

This sequence joins TRBV9 and TRBJ2-1; 7 bases match TRBD2. The CDR3 runs to 15 residues. J gave up 5 bases and V 2 bases, and 7 bases lay outside the gene matches. The germline V gene encodes CDR1 SGDLS and CDR2 YYNGEE. The DNA of the CDR3 is TGTGCCAGCAGCGTTGGGAGCGGGATCCACAATGAGCAGTTCTTC. This translates into CASSVGSGIHNEQFF.

CDR3 sequence (DNA): TGTGCCAGCAGCTTAGCGATAGCGGGAGGCTACCAAGAGACCCAGTACTTC. Translated, it gives CASSLAIAGGYQETQYF. The V and J genes are TRBV11-2 and TRBJ2-5; the match to TRBD2 covers 10 bases. J lost 0 bases, V lost 1 base, and 5 bases had no gene match. Germline V gene lookup returns CDR1 SGHAT and CDR2 FQNNGV. This CDR3 is 17 amino acids long.

The chain is built from TRBV10-2 and TRBJ2-6, with TRBD2 matching over 8 bases. The V gene's germline CDR1 is WSHSY and CDR2 SAAADI. CDR3 length: 21 residues. V was pared by 0 bases and J by 0 bases, with 13 bases of the junction left unmatched. The CDR3: CASSESYPGGPGPSGANVLTF. The DNA of the CDR3 is TGCGCCAGCAGTGAGTCCTACCCGGGGGGGCCAGGACCCTCTGGGGCCAACGTCCTGACTTTC.

CDR3 loop: CASSQDPLSEQFF. The CDR3 DNA sequence: TGCGCCAGCAGCCAAGATCCACTTTCAGAGCAGTTCTTC. V usage is TRBV4-1 and J usage is TRBJ2-1; D is ambiguous. CDR3 length: 13 amino acids. Trimming pared 0 bases from V and 10 bases from J, leaving 10 bases between. The germline V gene encodes CDR1 MGHRA and CDR2 YSYEKL.

This rearrangement joins TRBV19 to TRBJ1-1; maybe TRBD1 (6 bases). This CDR3 spans 15 amino acids. Germline-derived CDR1 and CDR2 are LNHDA and SQIVND (reference sequence). The germline V and J ends were trimmed by 0 bases and 0 bases, with 8 bases remaining between them. The CDR3 sequence is CASSIEGDMNTEAFF. The CDR3 DNA reads as TGTGCCAGTAGTATAGAGGGGGACATGAACACTGAAGCTTTCTTT.

This clone appeared once. The chain uses TRBV19 and TRBJ2-2; D gene uncertain. Looked up from germline, CDR1 is LNHDA and CDR2 is SQIVND (reference sequence). Trimming pared 5 bases from V and 4 bases from J, leaving 14 bases between. The CDR3 runs 15 residues. The CDR3 loop reads CASSGLGSLTGELFF. The CDR3 nucleotides read TGTGCCAGTAGTGGCCTCGGGTCCCTCACCGGGGAGCTGTTTTTT.

This clone was recorded many times. The J gene is TRBJ2-7, the V gene TRBV29-1; D is possibly TRBD2 (5 bases). CDR3 length: 11 residues. V was pared by 7 bases and J by 7 bases, with 14 bases between. Germline CDR1 and CDR2: SQVTM and ANQGSEA. The DNA of the CDR3 is TGCAGCGCTTTCCTCCGAGGGGAGCAGTACTTC. Protein sequence: CSAFLRGEQYF.

This chain uses TRBV25-1 with TRBJ1-1; no clear D gene. V lost 6 bases and J 6 bases, leaving 11 bases between the germline ends. CDR3 size: 12 residues. CDR1 is MGHDK, CDR2 SYGVNS, per germline. CDR3 DNA: TGTGCCAGCAGCCCCGGCCCGTCTGAAGCTTTCTTT. Protein sequence: CASSPGPSEAFF.

V is TRBV14 and J is TRBJ2-7, with a possible D match to TRBD1 (5 bases). CDR1 and CDR2 (germline): SGHDN, FVKESK. Trimming took off 4 bases at V and 5 bases at J, with 24 bases between the two ends. CDR3 size: 17 residues. Here the CDR3 reads CASSPIRGTGNSDEQYF. The DNA for the CDR3 is TGTGCCAGCAGCCCAATTAGGGGCACGGGTAATTCCGACGAGCAGTACTTC. The complete variable domain, with remaining parts taken from reference TRBV14 and TRBJ2-7, reads EAGVTQFPSHSVIEKGQTVTLRCDPISGHDNLYWYRRVMGKEIKFLLHFVKESKQDESGMPNNRFLAERTGGTYSTLKVQPAELEDSGVYFCASSPIRGTGNSDEQYFGPGTRLTVT.

This rearrangement joins TRBV4-3 to TRBJ2-1, with 8 bases fitting TRBD1. CDR1 is LGHNA, CDR2 YSLEER, per germline. Trimming took 4 bases from V and 4 from J; bases not matched to a gene: 6. This CDR3 is built from 15 residues. CDR3 residues: CASSRGTGPYNEQFF. The CDR3 region has the DNA TGCGCCAGCAGCCGAGGGACAGGTCCATACAATGAGCAGTTCTTC.

The rearrangement links TRBV9 to TRBJ2-3; 7 bases agree with TRBD2. The germline CDR1 and CDR2 sequences are SGDLS and YYNGEE. The CDR3 loop spans 17 amino acids. The J segment lost 1 base and the V segment lost 4 bases, leaving 12 bases of the junction unmatched. The CDR3, as DNA: TGTGCCAGCAGCCAAAGAGCCATAACTAGCGGCACAGATACGCAGTATTTT. Encoded protein: CASSQRAITSGTDTQYF.

This clone turned up a few times. This chain joins TRBV6-6 and TRBJ1-1, with a tentative D call TRBD1 (5 bases). The germline gives CDR1 MNHNY, CDR2 SVGAGI (reference sequence). The CDR3 sequence is 11 residues long. V shed 7 bases and J shed 11 bases, with 14 bases lying between them. CDR3 nucleotide sequence: TGTGCCAGCACGGGTTTAGGGGATGCTTTCTTT. This gives the protein CASTGLGDAFF.

V is TRBV27 and J is TRBJ1-2; TRBD1 aligns across 11 bases. CDR1 and CDR2 (germline): MNHEY, SMNVEV (reference sequence). The ends lost 5 bases at V and 3 bases at J; junction bases unmatched: 5. CDR3 length: 15 amino acids. CDR3 sequence: CASSPGTGGYYGYTF. The CDR3 DNA follows: TGTGCCAGCAGTCCCGGGACAGGGGGTTACTATGGCTACACCTTC.

V gene TRBV4-1 combines with J gene TRBJ2-7; 7 nucleotides agree with TRBD1. The junction had 4 bases not matched to a gene; V was cut back by 3 bases and J by 2 bases. CDR1 is MGHRA and CDR2 is YSYEKL in the germline V gene. This CDR3 is 14 amino acids long. CDR3 DNA sequence: TGCGCCAGCAGCCAGAGTGACAGGGCCTACGAGCAGTACTTC. It translates to CASSQSDRAYEQYF.

The V call is TRBV7-6, the J call TRBJ2-5; 8 bases align to TRBD1. There are 15 residues in the CDR3. Per germline, CDR1 SGHVS and CDR2 FNYEAQ. V gave up 0 bases and J gave up 1 base; unmatched junction bases: 1. CDR3: CASSLADRAQETQYF. In DNA form, the CDR3 reads TGTGCCAGCAGCTTAGCGGACAGGGCCCAAGAGACCCAGTACTTC.

The rearrangement links TRBV10-3 to TRBJ1-1; D is uncertain. Between the trimmed V and J ends, which lost 3 bases and 7 bases, there was a span of 6 bases. CDR3 size: 11 residues. Per germline, CDR1 ENHRY and CDR2 SYGVKD. The CDR3 here is CAISEAHEAFF. CDR3 nucleotides: TGTGCCATCAGTGAAGCCCATGAAGCTTTCTTT.

The rearrangement links TRBV6-5 to TRBJ2-1; D could derive from TRBD1 or TRBD2 (5 bases each). CDR1 and CDR2 (germline): MNHEY, SVGAGI. The CDR3 is 14 amino acids. V was clipped by 6 bases and J by 7 bases, with 16 bases between them. As DNA, the CDR3 is TGTGCCAGCAGCCAGTCCCGGGACGGAAATGAGCAGTTCTTC. Amino acids: CASSQSRDGNEQFF.

The chain carries TRBV4-2 and TRBJ2-1, with D possibly TRBD2 on 5 matching bases. CDR3 size: 12 residues. Trimming removed 1 base from V and 15 bases from J, with 13 bases in between. Germline CDR1 LGHNA, CDR2 YNFKEQ. Here the CDR3 reads CASSQGEGPSFF. CDR3 nucleotides: TGTGCCAGCAGCCAAGGAGAGGGCCCTTCGTTCTTC.

J is TRBJ2-2 and V is TRBV7-9, with D perhaps matching TRBD1 or TRBD2 (7 bases each). The ends were cut back, 4 bases at V and 4 bases at J, with 13 bases in the middle. Germline values: CDR1 SEHNR, CDR2 FQNEAQ (reference sequence). The CDR3 is 15 residues long. This CDR3 reads CASSSTGRGTGELFF. Here the CDR3 DNA reads TGTGCCAGCAGCTCGACAGGGAGGGGCACCGGGGAGCTGTTTTTT.

The V gene is TRBV9, the J gene TRBJ2-4; D gene unclear. CDR1 and CDR2 (germline): SGDLS, YYNGEE. CDR3 length: 16 amino acids. V was shortened by 4 bases and J by 3 bases, with 17 bases between the two germline ends. CDR3 amino acids: CASSPLKGPVKNIQYF. In nucleotides, the CDR3 is TGTGCCAGCAGCCCTCTAAAGGGTCCCGTCAAAAACATTCAGTACTTC.

The chain employs TRBV7-6 and TRBJ1-4, with 7 bases matching TRBD1. This CDR3 is 14 amino acids long. Looked up from germline, CDR1 is SGHVS and CDR2 is FNYEAQ. V was pared by 5 bases and J by 8 bases, with 8 bases of the junction left unmatched. The CDR3 region is CASSPELGQEKLFF. The CDR3 DNA reads TGTGCCAGCAGCCCCGAATTGGGACAGGAAAAACTGTTTTTT.

This clone was recorded once. The V gene is TRBV13, the J gene TRBJ1-1; D remains unclear. Germline loops: CDR1 PRHDT, CDR2 FYEKMQ (reference sequence). Trimming took off 5 bases at V and 3 bases at J, with 10 bases between the two ends. The CDR3 is 13 amino acids. CDR3 amino acids: CASSLHGDTEAFF. CDR3 coding DNA: TGTGCCAGCAGCCTACATGGCGACACTGAAGCTTTCTTT.

Worth noting for this clone: The same CDR3 can be traced to other DNA sequences in this sample. The chain is built from TRBV27 and TRBJ1-5; perhaps TRBD1 as D (5 bases). V was pared by 6 bases and J by 0 bases, with 12 bases between. The CDR3 runs 15 residues. CDR1 MNHEY and CDR2 SMNVEV come from the germline V gene (reference sequence). This chain's CDR3 is CASSPQGYSNQPQHF. CDR3 DNA sequence: TGTGCCAGCAGCCCCCAGGGATATAGCAATCAGCCCCAGCATTTT.

A few counts support this clone. V gene TRBV20-1 combines with J gene TRBJ2-2; unclear D gene. Looked up from germline, CDR1 is DFQATT and CDR2 is SNEGSKA (reference sequence). V dropped 2 bases and J dropped 7 bases, with 5 bases sitting between them. CDR3 length equals 11 residues. The DNA for the CDR3 is TGCAGTGCTAGATGGGGCGGGGAGCTGTTTTTT. Its protein product is CSARWGGELFF.

This clone was seen only once. This rearrangement joins TRBV13 to TRBJ2-2; D gene ambiguous. V was trimmed by 5 bases and J by 5 bases, leaving 15 bases between them. CDR1 is PRHDT, CDR2 FYEKMQ, per germline (reference sequence). The CDR3 has 15 amino acids. The CDR3 region has the DNA TGTGCCAGCAGCGCCCCGGAGTACCTGACCGGGGAGCTGTTTTTT. Translated: CASSAPEYLTGELFF. The full variable domain, in which reference TRBV13 and TRBJ2-2 provide the parts outside the CDR3, is AAGVIQSPRHLIKEKRETATLKCYPIPRHDTVYWYQQGPGQDPQFLISFYEKMQSDKGSIPDRFSAQQFSDYHSELNMSSLELGDSALYFCASSAPEYLTGELFFGEGSRLTVL.